The clone carrying this T cell receptor (beta chain) was seen ten or more times. Its antigen is currently unknown. After removal of 5 bases from V and 1 base from J, the junction contained 7 bases not matched to a gene. The CDR3 totals 16 residues. Per germline, CDR1 SGHVS and CDR2 FNYEAQ. This specimen comes from a study of molecular identifiers for immune sequencing clone quantification. Study in general: Five aliquots were made in replicates from the RNA of roughly 21,000 or 96,000 naive CD8 cells, and four were sequenced. Study-wide results and limits: Among effectors, clones above 20 RNA copies held over 99% of molecules; among naive cells, under 1%.

In TCRdb, the PCR reads were re-called with MiXCR into one record per CDR3 protein. In the table there are 250,000 to 350,000 distinct CDR3 sequences, about 21% of which are singletons. From 20,000 to 1,000,000 sorted cells, naive CD8 libraries were generated with 10%, 30% or 50% RNA. Based on a CD8+CD4-CCR7+CD45RA+ profile, naive CD8 T cells were sorted. Sample: naive CD8+ T cells from blood, with Jurkat cell RNA spiked in. Subset reported: FACS-sorted CD8+CD4-CCR7+CD45RA+ naive T cells. The V gene is TRBV7-6, the J gene TRBJ2-3, with 9 bases lining up with TRBD2. The sequence came from a human donor in good health. Some libraries in this study had Jurkat cell RNA spiked in. The CDR3, as DNA: TGTGCCAGCAGCGCGGGGGTAGCGGGAGGCACAGATACGCAGTATTTT. Translation gives CASSAGVAGGTDTQYF.